Below are 2 T cell receptor beta chains sequenced from a single sample in a study of chemoradiotherapy in HPV16-positive cancers. Produced via immunoSEQ multiplex PCR; TCRdb's table is partial and in-frame only. The repertoire holds under 10,000 clones, about 89% seen once, with roughly 4% in the top ten. The sequencing used blood, collected from a patient who underwent chemoradiotherapy. The receptors here all came from a human donor with HPV-associated anogenital cancer.

The V and J genes are TRBV16 and TRBJ1-2; D perhaps matches TRBD1 (5 bases). CDR1 and CDR2 (germline): KGHSY, FQNENV. Trimming stripped 4 bases from V and 0 bases from J, with 12 bases between. This CDR3 has 15 amino acids. Here the CDR3 reads CASSPTSTANYGYTF. In DNA form, the CDR3 reads TGTGCCAGCAGCCCGACTTCGACAGCTAACTATGGCTACACCTTC.

V and J are TRBV6-5 and TRBJ2-5; 9 bases agree with TRBD2. The CDR3 totals 14 residues. CDR1 and CDR2 from the germline V gene are MNHEY and SVGAGI. V lost 10 bases to trimming and J lost 3 bases; unmatched junction nucleotides: 9. The CDR3 nucleotides are TGTGCCACTTCAAGGGAGCGGGGGGAAGAGACCCAGTACTTC. Protein product: CATSRERGEETQYF.